This entry lists 5 T cell receptor beta chains sequenced from one sample in a study of T cells in Graves' hyperthyroidism and ophthalmopathy. Using RNA transcripts as the source, TCR beta CDR3 regions were amplified. Primed by the HTBI set, a first-round RT-PCR was run on the TCR CDR3. Via MiXCR, TCRdb re-called the multiplex PCR reads, giving one row per CDR3 protein. This sample has hundreds of thousands of distinct CDR3 sequences, with approximately 15% found just once. Specimen: blood. Receptor source: a woman in her forties with Graves' ophthalmopathy.

This clonotype was detected a few times. The V call is TRBV5-1, the J call TRBJ2-5; TRBD1 matches at 12 bases. The germline CDR1 and CDR2 sequences are SGHRS and YFSETQ. This CDR3 spans 15 amino acids. After removal of 3 bases from V and 5 bases from J, the junction contained 5 bases not matched to a gene. CDR3 residues: CASSSPGQGAETQYF. CDR3 bases: TGCGCCAGCAGCTCACCGGGACAGGGGGCCGAGACCCAGTACTTC.

This clonotype was observed a few times. The rearrangement joins TRBV28 to TRBJ1-5, with a possible D match to TRBD1 (5 bases). CDR1 is MDHEN, CDR2 SYDVKM, per germline. Trimming cost V 3 bases and J 0 bases, with 9 bases left between them. The CDR3 consists of 15 residues. This chain's CDR3 is CASSLGVVSNQPQHF. For the CDR3, the DNA is TGTGCCAGCAGTTTGGGGGTTGTTAGCAATCAGCCCCAGCATTTT.

This clonotype came up many times. The chain carries TRBV11-2 and TRBJ2-3; D is undetermined. Trimming stripped 5 bases from V and 2 bases from J, with 11 bases between. The V gene's germline CDR1 is SGHAT and CDR2 FQNNGV. The CDR3 loop spans 14 amino acids. The DNA for the CDR3 is TGTGCCAGCAGCCAAACATTTGTCACAGATACGCAGTATTTT. Protein: CASSQTFVTDTQYF.

This rearrangement joins TRBV20-1 to TRBJ2-3; TRBD2 matches 9 bases. Germline lookup yields CDR1 DFQATT and CDR2 SNEGSKA (reference sequence). V lost 0 bases, J lost 4 bases, and 8 bases stayed unmatched. This CDR3 has 16 amino acids. CDR3 residues: CSARDEAGGPPDTQYF. DNA of the CDR3: TGCAGTGCTAGAGATGAGGCGGGAGGGCCCCCAGATACGCAGTATTTT.

This chain joins TRBV5-1 and TRBJ1-6; D is ambiguous. Germline-derived CDR1 and CDR2 are SGHRS and YFSETQ. Between the trimmed V and J ends, which lost 0 bases and 9 bases, there was a span of 13 bases. The CDR3 runs to 15 residues. Here the CDR3 reads CASSLAGRVVSPLHF. Here the CDR3 DNA reads TGCGCCAGCAGCTTGGCCGGCCGGGTGGTTTCACCCCTCCACTTT.